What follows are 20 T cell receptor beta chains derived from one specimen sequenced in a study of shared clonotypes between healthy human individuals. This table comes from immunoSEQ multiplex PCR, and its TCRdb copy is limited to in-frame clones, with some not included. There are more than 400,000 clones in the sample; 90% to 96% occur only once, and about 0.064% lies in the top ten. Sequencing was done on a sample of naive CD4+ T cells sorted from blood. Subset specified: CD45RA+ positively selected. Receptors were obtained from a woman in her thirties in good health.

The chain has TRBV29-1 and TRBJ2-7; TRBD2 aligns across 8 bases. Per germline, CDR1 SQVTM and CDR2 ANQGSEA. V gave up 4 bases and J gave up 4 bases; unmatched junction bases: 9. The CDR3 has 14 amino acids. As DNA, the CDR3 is TGCAGCGTTGTTAAGCCTAGCGGGTATTACGAGCAGTACTTC. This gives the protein CSVVKPSGYYEQYF.

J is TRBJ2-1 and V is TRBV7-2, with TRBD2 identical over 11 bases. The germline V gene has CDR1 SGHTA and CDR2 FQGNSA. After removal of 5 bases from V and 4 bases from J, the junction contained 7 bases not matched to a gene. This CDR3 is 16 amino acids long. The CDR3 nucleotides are TGTGCCAGCAGCGTAACGACTAGCGGGATATACAATGAGCAGTTCTTC. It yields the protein CASSVTTSGIYNEQFF.

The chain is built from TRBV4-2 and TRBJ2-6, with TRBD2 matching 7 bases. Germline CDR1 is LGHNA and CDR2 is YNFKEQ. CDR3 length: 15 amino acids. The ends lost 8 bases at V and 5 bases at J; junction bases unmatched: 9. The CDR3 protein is CASRQERGRANVLTF. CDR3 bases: TGTGCCAGCCGTCAGGAGCGGGGCCGGGCCAACGTCCTGACTTTC.

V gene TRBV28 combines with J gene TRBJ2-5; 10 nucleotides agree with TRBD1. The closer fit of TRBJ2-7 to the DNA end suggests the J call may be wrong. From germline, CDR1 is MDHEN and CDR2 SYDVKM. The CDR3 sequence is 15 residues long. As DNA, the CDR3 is TGTGCCAGCAGAACGAGGGACAGGGGCTCCTACGAGCAGTACTTC. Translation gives CASRTRDRGSYEQYF.

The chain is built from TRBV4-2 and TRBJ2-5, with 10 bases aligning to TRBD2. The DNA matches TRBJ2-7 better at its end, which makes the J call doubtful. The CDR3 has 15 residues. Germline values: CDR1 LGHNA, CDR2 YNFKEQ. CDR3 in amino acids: CASSQDQAGGREQYF. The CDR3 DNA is TGTGCCAGCAGCCAAGATCAAGCGGGAGGGCGCGAGCAGTACTTC.

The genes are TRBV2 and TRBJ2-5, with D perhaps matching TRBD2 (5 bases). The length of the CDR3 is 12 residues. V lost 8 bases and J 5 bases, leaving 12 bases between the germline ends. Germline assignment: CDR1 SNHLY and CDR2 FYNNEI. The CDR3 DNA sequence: TGTGCCAGCTTAACTAGTGCGGAGACCCAGTACTTC. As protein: CASLTSAETQYF.

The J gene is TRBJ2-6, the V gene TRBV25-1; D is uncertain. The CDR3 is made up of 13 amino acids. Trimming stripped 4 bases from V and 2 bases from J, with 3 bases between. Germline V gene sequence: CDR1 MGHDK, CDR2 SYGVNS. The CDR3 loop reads CASSVPGANVLTF. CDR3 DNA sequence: TGTGCCAGCAGTGTACCTGGGGCCAACGTCCTGACTTTC.

The CDR3 nucleotides read TGTGCCATCGGGGGGACAGGGGCCGTCTCCTACGAGCAGTACTTC. Translated, it gives CAIGGTGAVSYEQYF. The chain uses TRBV10-3 and TRBJ2-7; 10 bases agree with TRBD1. The length of the CDR3 is 15 residues. V shed 8 bases and J 0 bases; nucleotides not matched to a gene: 7. Germline V gene data show CDR1 as ENHRY and CDR2 as SYGVKD.

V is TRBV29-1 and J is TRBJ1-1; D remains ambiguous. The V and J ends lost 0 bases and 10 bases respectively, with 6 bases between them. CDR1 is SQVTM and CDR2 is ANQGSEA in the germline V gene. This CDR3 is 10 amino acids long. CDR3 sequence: CSVEDIGAFF. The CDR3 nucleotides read TGCAGCGTTGAAGATATTGGAGCTTTCTTT.

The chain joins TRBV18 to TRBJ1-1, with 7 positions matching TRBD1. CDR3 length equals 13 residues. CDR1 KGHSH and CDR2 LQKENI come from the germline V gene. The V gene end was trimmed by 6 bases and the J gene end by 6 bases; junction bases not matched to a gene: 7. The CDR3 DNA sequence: TGTGCCAGCTCCGCAGGGGGAGTCCCTGAAGCTTTCTTT. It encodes CASSAGGVPEAFF.

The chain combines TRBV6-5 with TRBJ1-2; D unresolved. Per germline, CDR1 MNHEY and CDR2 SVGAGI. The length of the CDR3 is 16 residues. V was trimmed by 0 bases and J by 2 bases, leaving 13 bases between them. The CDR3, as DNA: TGTGCCAGCAGTTACTCACGGGTAGCGGCGAACTATGGCTACACCTTC. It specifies CASSYSRVAANYGYTF.

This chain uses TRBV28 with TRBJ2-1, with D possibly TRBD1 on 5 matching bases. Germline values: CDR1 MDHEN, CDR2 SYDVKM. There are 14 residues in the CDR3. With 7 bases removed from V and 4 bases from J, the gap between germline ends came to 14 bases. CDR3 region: CASIGPREYNEQFF. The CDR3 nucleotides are TGTGCCAGCATAGGTCCCAGGGAATACAATGAGCAGTTCTTC.

CDR3 in amino acids: CASNNQGASGELFF. In DNA form, the CDR3 reads TGCGCCAGCAACAACCAGGGGGCAAGCGGGGAGCTGTTTTTT. This sequence joins TRBV5-1 and TRBJ2-2, with 8 bases matching TRBD1. V was pared by 6 bases and J by 7 bases, with 8 bases of the junction left unmatched. CDR1 and CDR2 from the germline V gene are SGHRS and YFSETQ. The CDR3 runs 14 residues.

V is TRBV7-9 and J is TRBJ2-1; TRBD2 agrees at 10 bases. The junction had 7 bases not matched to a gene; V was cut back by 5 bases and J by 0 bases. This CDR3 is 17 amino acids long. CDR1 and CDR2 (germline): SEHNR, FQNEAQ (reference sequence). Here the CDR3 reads CASSERLAGSSYNEQFF. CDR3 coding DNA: TGTGCCAGCAGCGAACGACTAGCGGGTAGCTCCTACAATGAGCAGTTCTTC.

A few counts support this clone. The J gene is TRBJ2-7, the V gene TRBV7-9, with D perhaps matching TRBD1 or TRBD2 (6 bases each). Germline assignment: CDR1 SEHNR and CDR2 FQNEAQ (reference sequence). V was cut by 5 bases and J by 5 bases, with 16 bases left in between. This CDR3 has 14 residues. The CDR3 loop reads CASSLRGGGDEQYF. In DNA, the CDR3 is TGTGCCAGCAGCCTCAGGGGAGGAGGCGACGAGCAGTACTTC.

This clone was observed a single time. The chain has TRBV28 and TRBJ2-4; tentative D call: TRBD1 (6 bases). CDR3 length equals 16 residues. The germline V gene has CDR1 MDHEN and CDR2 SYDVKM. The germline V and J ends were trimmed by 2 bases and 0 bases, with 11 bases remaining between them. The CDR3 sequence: CASSLRTERAKNIQYF. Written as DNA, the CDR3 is TGTGCCAGCAGTTTAAGGACAGAAAGAGCCAAAAACATTCAGTACTTC.

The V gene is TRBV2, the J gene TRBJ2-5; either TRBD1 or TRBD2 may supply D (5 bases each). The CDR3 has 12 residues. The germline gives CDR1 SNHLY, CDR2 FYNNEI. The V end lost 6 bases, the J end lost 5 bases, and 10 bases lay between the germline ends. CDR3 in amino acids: CASSGWGETQYF. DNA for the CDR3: TGTGCCAGCAGCGGATGGGGGGAGACCCAGTACTTC.

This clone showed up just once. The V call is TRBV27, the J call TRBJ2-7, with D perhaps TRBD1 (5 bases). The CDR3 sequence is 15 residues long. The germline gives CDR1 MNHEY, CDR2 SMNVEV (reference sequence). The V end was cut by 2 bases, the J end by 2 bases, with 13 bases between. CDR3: CASSLKGNSPYEQYF. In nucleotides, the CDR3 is TGTGCCAGCAGTTTAAAGGGGAATAGTCCCTACGAGCAGTACTTC.

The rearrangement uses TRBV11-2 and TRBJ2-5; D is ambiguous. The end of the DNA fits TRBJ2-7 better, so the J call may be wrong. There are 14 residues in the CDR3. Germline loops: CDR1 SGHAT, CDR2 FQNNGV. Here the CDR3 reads CASSLDWETYEQYF. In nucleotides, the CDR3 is TGTGCCAGCAGCTTAGATTGGGAAACCTACGAGCAGTACTTC.

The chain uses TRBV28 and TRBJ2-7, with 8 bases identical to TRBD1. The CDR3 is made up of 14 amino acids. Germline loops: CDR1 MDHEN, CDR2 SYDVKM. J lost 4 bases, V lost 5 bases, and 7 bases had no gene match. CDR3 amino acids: CASSKTGATYEQYF. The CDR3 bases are TGTGCCAGCAGTAAGACAGGGGCGACTTACGAGCAGTACTTC.